Described below is a single TCR beta chain sequence and its context. The antigen is undetermined. These data belong to a study of OX40 agonist ivuxolimab in advanced cancers. At the level of the study: Allowance was made for prior anti-PD-1, anti-PD-L1 or anti-CTLA-4 therapy, and roughly 39% had some.

Clones were read by immunoSEQ multiplex PCR, and TCRdb kept only the in-frame ones, dropping some. This sample yields 70,000 or so clones, of which 85% to 90% are seen a single time; 0.78% belongs to the top ten. General study points: Some nonresponders likewise displayed low normalized T-cell clonal expansion. Specificity for antigen went undetermined in the expanded peripheral T cells.

With 4 bases clipped from V and 3 bases from J, the junction kept 2 bases outside the gene matches. There are 13 residues in the CDR3. Germline CDR1 reads SGHTS; CDR2 reads YDEGEE. Sequences were derived from CD4+ or CD8+ T cells sorted from blood, sampled in a trial of the OX40 agonist ivuxolimab. V usage is TRBV5-8 and J usage is TRBJ2-7; 9 bases map to TRBD1. This TCR was sampled from an adult with an advanced solid tumor such as melanoma, head and neck, liver or kidney cancer. CDR3 in amino acids: CASSRTGDYEQYF. Written as DNA, the CDR3 is TGTGCCAGCAGCAGGACAGGGGACTACGAGCAGTACTTC.